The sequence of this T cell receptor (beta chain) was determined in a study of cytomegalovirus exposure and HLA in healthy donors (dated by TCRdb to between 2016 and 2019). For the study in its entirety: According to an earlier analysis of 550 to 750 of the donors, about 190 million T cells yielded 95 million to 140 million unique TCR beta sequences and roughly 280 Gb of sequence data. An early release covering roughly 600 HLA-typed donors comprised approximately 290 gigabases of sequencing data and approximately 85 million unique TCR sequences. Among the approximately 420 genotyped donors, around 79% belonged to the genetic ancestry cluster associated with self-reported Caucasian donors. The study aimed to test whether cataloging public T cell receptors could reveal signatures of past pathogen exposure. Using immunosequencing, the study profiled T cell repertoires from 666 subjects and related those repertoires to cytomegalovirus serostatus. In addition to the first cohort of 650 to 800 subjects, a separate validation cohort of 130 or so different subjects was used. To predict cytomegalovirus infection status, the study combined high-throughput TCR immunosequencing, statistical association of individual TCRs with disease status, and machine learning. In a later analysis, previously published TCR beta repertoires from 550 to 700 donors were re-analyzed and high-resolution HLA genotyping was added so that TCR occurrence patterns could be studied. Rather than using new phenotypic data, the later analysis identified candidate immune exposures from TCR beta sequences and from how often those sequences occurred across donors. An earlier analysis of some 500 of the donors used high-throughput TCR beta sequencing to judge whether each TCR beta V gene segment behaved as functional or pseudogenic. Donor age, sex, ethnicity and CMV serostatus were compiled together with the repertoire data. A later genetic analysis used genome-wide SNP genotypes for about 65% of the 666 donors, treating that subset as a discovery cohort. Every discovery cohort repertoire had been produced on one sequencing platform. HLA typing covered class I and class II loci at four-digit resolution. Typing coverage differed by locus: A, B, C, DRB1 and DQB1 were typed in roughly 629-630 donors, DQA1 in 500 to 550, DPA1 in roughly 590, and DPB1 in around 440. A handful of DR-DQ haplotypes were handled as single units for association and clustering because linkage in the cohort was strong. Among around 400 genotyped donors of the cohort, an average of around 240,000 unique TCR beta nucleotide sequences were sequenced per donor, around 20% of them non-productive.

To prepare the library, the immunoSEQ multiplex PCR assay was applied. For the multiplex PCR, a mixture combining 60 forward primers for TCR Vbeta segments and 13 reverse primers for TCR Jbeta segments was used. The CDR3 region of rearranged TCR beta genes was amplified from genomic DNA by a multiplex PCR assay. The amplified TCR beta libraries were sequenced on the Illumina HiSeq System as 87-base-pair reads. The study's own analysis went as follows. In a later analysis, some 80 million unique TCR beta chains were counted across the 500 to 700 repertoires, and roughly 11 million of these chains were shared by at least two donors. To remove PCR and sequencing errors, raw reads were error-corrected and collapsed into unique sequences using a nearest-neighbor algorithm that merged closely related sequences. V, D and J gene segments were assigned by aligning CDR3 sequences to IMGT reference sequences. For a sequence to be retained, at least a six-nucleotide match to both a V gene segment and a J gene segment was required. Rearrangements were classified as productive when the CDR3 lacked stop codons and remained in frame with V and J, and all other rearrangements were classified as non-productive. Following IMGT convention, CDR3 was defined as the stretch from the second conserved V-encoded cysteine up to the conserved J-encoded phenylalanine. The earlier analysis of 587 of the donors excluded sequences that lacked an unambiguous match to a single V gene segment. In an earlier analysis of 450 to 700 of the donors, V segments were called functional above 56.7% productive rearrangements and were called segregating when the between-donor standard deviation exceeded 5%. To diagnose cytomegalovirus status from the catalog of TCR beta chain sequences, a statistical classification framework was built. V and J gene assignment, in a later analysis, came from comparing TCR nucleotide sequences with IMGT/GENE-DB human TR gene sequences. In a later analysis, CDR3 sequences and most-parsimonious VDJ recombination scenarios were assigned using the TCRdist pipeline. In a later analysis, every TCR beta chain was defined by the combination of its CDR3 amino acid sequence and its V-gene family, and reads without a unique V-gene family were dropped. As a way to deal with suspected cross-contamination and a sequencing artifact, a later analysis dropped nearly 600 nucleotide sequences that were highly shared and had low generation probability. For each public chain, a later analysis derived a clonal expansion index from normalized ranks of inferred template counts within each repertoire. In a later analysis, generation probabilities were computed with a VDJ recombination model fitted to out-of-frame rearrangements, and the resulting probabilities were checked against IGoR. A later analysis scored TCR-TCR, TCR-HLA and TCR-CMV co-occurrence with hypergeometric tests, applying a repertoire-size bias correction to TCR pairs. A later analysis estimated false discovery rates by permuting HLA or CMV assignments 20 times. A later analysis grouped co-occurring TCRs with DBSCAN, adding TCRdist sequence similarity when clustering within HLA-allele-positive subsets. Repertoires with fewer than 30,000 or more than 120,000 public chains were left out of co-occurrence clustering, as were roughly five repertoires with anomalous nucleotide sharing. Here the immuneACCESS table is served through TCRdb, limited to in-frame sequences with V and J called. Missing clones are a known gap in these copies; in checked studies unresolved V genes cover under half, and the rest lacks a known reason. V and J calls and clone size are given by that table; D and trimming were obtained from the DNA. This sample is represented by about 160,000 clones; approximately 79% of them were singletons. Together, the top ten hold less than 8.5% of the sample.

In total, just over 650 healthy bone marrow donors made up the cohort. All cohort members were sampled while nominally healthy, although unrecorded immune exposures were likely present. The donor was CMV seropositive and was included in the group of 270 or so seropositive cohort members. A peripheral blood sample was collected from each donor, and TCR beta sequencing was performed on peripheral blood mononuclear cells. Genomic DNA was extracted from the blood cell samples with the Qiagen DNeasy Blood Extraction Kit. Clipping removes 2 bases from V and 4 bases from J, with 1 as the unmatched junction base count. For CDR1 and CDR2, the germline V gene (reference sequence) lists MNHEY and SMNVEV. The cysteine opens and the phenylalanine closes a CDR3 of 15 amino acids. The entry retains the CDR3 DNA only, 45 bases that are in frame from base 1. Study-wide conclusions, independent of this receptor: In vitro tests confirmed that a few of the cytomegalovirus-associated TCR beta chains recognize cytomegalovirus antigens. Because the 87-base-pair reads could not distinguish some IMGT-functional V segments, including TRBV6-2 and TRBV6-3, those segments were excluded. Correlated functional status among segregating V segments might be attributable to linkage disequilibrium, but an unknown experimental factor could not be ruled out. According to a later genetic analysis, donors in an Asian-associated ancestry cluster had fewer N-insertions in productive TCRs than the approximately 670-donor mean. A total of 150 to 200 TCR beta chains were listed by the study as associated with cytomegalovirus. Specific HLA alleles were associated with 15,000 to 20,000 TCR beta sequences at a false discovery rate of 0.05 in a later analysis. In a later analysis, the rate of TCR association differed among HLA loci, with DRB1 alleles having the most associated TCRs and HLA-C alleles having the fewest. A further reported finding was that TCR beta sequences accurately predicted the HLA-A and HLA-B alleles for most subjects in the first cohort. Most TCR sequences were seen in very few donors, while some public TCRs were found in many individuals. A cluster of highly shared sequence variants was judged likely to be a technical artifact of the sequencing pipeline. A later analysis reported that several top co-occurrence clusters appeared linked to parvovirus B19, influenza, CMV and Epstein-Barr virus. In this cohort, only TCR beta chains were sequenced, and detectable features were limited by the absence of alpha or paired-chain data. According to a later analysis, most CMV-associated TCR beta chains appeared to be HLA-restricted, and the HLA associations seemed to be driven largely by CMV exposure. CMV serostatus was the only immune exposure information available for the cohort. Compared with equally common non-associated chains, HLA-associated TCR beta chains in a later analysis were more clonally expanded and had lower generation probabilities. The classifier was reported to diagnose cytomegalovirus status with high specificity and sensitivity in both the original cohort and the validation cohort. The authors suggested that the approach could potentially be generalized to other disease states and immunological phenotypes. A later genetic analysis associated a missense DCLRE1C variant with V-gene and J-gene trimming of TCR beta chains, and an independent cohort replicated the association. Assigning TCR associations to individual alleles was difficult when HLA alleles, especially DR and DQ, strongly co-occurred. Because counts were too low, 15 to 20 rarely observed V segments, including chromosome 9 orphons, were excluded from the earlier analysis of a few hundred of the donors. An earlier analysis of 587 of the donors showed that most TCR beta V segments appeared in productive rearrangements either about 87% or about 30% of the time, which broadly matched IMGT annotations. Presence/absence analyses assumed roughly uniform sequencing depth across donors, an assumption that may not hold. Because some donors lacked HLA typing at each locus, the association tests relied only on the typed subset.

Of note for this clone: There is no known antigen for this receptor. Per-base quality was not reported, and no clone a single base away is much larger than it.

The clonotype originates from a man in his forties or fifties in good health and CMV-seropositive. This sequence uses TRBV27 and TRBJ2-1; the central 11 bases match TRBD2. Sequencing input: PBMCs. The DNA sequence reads TGTGCCAGCAGTTTACTAGCGGGGGGTTACAATGAGCAGTTCTTC. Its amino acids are CASSLLAGGYNEQFF.